These 29 T cell receptor beta chains came from one sample sequenced in a study of blood T cells in healthy people across ages. The second PCR ran roughly 6 to 11 cycles with a sample-barcoded 5' primer and J-beta primers. Each CDR3 protein gets one entry after TCRdb re-called the 5' RACE reads with MiXCR. This table has 550,000 to 750,000 distinct CDR3 sequences, 20% to 25% appearing once. Sequencing was carried out using blood. The receptors stem from a man between 65 and 85 years old in good health.

The chain is built from TRBV20-1 and TRBJ2-5; 11 positions agree with TRBD2. The DNA end is a closer match to TRBJ2-1, so the J assignment may be wrong. Per germline, CDR1 DFQATT and CDR2 SNEGSKA (reference sequence). CDR3 length equals 15 residues. CDR3 coding DNA: TGCAGTGCTACAAGGACTAGCGGGCTTTACAATGAGCAGTTCTTC. This gives the protein CSATRTSGLYNEQFF.

Many counts were recorded for this clonotype. This chain joins TRBV2 and TRBJ2-5; TRBD1 is a possible D gene (5 bases). The CDR3 covers 16 residues. CDR1 is SNHLY, CDR2 FYNNEI, per germline. The germline V and J ends were trimmed by 10 bases and 5 bases, with 26 bases remaining between them. As DNA, the CDR3 is TGTGCCAACACCTACCGGACACCCGGTGGGTGGGAGACCCAGTACTTC. As protein: CANTYRTPGGWETQYF.

The chain employs TRBV6-5 and TRBJ2-5; TRBD2 agrees at 11 bases. The end of the DNA aligns better with TRBJ2-7, so the J call may be wrong. Germline CDR1 is MNHEY and CDR2 is SVGAGI. This CDR3 has 17 residues. The CDR3 DNA reads as TGTGCCAGCAGTTACCGATCTACCACTAGCGGGGGACGCGAGCAGTACTTC. Translated: CASSYRSTTSGGREQYF.

This clonotype has just a few counts. The chain has TRBV12-3 or TRBV12-4 and TRBJ2-5; weak D call: TRBD2 (5 bases). The germline V and J ends were trimmed by 3 bases and 6 bases, with 11 bases remaining between them. The CDR3 runs to 13 residues. The CDR3 reads CASSFSTGKTQYF. The CDR3, as DNA: TGTGCCAGCAGTTTTTCGACGGGAAAGACCCAGTACTTC.

In its sample, this clonotype was seen a few times. This chain uses TRBV7-2 with TRBJ2-1; perhaps D is TRBD1 or TRBD2 (5 bases each). V shed 2 bases and J shed 6 bases, with 14 bases lying between them. Germline assignment: CDR1 SGHTA and CDR2 FQGNSA. The CDR3 consists of 15 residues. The DNA for the CDR3 is TGTGCCAGCAGCTTAATGGGGGAGCGGAGCAATGAGCAGTTCTTC. Encoded protein: CASSLMGERSNEQFF.

V is TRBV3-1 and J is TRBJ2-1; D might be TRBD1 (6 bases). This CDR3 contains 14 residues. V lost 1 base to trimming and J lost 7 bases, with 11 bases between them. Looked up from germline, CDR1 is LGHDT and CDR2 is YNNKEL (reference sequence). This chain's CDR3 is CASSQGPGENEQFF. The CDR3 nucleotides read TGTGCCAGCAGCCAAGGTCCAGGGGAGAATGAGCAGTTCTTC.

V is TRBV5-1 and J is TRBJ1-6; D is uncertain. Germline V gene data show CDR1 as SGHRS and CDR2 as YFSETQ. The CDR3 runs 16 residues. Trimming cost V 1 base and J 8 bases, with 16 bases left between them. The chain's CDR3 is CASSLLRAERDSPLHF. CDR3 coding DNA: TGCGCCAGCAGCTTGCTGCGGGCCGAAAGGGATTCACCCCTCCACTTT.

This clonotype came up a few times. This chain joins TRBV20-1 and TRBJ2-7; TRBD1 agrees at 8 bases. CDR1 is DFQATT and CDR2 is SNEGSKA in the germline V gene (reference sequence). The CDR3 consists of 12 residues. V gave up 7 bases and J gave up 3 bases; unmatched junction bases: 5. In DNA, the CDR3 is TGCAGTGTACCGGGACAGGACTACGAGCAGTACTTC. As protein: CSVPGQDYEQYF.

This clonotype was counted a few times. The chain links TRBV7-2 to TRBJ2-1, with 8 bases lining up with TRBD2. CDR1 and CDR2 (germline): SGHTA, FQGNSA. J gave up 4 bases and V 1 base, and 3 bases lay outside the gene matches. The CDR3 is 15 amino acids. CDR3 amino acids: CASSLGLAIYNEQFF. CDR3 coding DNA: TGTGCCAGCAGCTTAGGACTAGCGATTTACAATGAGCAGTTCTTC. The variable domain in full, completed from reference TRBV7-2 and TRBJ2-1, reads GAGVSQSPSNKVTEKGKDVELRCDPISGHTALYWYRQSLGQGLEFLIYFQGNSAPDKSGLPSDRFSAERTGGSVSTLTIQRTQQEDSAVYLCASSLGLAIYNEQFFGPGTRLTVL.

The J gene is TRBJ1-2, the V gene TRBV7-9; 10 nucleotides line up with TRBD1. The trim removed 6 bases at V and 7 bases at J, leaving 5 bases unmatched. The germline CDR1 and CDR2 sequences are SEHNR and FQNEAQ (reference sequence). The CDR3 is made up of 13 amino acids. The CDR3 nucleotides read TGTGCCAGCAGTACGACAGGGGGCGGTGGCTACACCTTC. Translated: CASSTTGGGGYTF.

This clonotype has a handful of counts. The chain is built from TRBV9 and TRBJ2-7; 9 bases line up with TRBD2. The germline V gene encodes CDR1 SGDLS and CDR2 YYNGEE. There are 15 residues in the CDR3. After removal of 2 bases from V and 2 bases from J, the junction contained 5 bases not matched to a gene. CDR3 sequence: CASSVTSGEAYEQYF. The DNA of the CDR3 is TGTGCCAGCAGCGTGACTAGCGGAGAAGCCTACGAGCAGTACTTC.

This clonotype showed up just a few times. V and J are TRBV2 and TRBJ2-1; 8 nucleotides match TRBD2. The CDR3 has 13 residues. The V gene end was trimmed by 7 bases and the J gene end by 1 base; junction bases not matched to a gene: 0. Germline V CDR1 and CDR2: SNHLY, FYNNEI. The CDR3 sequence is CASKRESYNEQFF. For the CDR3, the DNA is TGTGCCAGCAAGCGGGAGTCCTACAATGAGCAGTTCTTC. Full variable domain (outside the CDR3, taken from reference TRBV2 and TRBJ2-1): EPEVTQTPSHQVTQMGQEVILRCVPISNHLYFYWYRQILGQKVEFLVSFYNNEISEKSEIFDDQFSVERPDGSNFTLKIRSTKLEDSAMYFCASKRESYNEQFFGPGTRLTVL.

The chain links TRBV27 to TRBJ1-3, with 8 positions matching TRBD1. This CDR3 spans 16 amino acids. The junction had 9 bases not matched to a gene; V was cut back by 4 bases and J by 4 bases. Germline V CDR1 and CDR2: MNHEY, SMNVEV (reference sequence). The CDR3, as DNA: TGTGCCAGCAGTTCGCGGTACGCAGGGGGCGGAAACACCATATATTTT. It yields the protein CASSSRYAGGGNTIYF.

A few counts support this clonotype. The chain uses TRBV6-2 or TRBV6-3 and TRBJ2-7; D could derive from TRBD1 or TRBD2 (6 bases each). Germline CDR1 is MNHEY and CDR2 is SVGEGT. Trimming left V 6 bases short and J 1 base short, with 13 bases between. The CDR3 extends over 14 amino acids. The CDR3: CASRQQGLSYEQYF. For the CDR3, the DNA is TGTGCCAGCAGACAACAGGGACTGTCCTACGAGCAGTACTTC.

This clonotype was seen a handful of times. The chain links TRBV2 to TRBJ2-5; the D gene is possibly TRBD1 (6 bases). Germline V CDR1 and CDR2: SNHLY, FYNNEI. This CDR3 has 13 amino acids. Trimming took off 7 bases at V and 8 bases at J, with 17 bases between the two ends. The CDR3 nucleotides read TGTGCCAGCATGGGGACAAAGGGTACAACCCAGTACTTC. Its protein product is CASMGTKGTTQYF.

This clonotype was seen only a few times. The chain couples TRBV5-1 to TRBJ2-2, with TRBD2 matching 7 bases. V gave up 4 bases and J gave up 5 bases; unmatched junction bases: 5. Germline loops: CDR1 SGHRS, CDR2 YFSETQ. The length of the CDR3 is 14 residues. For the CDR3, the DNA is TGCGCCAGCAGCCCCAGAGCGGGGACCGGGGAGCTGTTTTTT. Encoded protein: CASSPRAGTGELFF.

This clonotype was seen a few times. This chain connects TRBV10-3 to TRBJ1-4, with TRBD1 as a possible D gene (5 bases). Germline V gene sequence: CDR1 ENHRY, CDR2 SYGVKD. CDR3 size: 14 residues. Trimming left V 4 bases short and J 7 bases short, with 13 bases between. The CDR3 here is CAISAGSGREKLFF. The CDR3 nucleotides are TGTGCCATCAGTGCGGGGTCAGGGCGTGAAAAACTGTTTTTT.

The rearrangement links TRBV2 to TRBJ2-5; a weak D match, TRBD1 (6 bases). Germline values: CDR1 SNHLY, CDR2 FYNNEI. The CDR3 has 13 residues. V was cut by 7 bases and J by 1 base, with 10 bases left in between. The CDR3 is CASNRDIQETQYF. The DNA of the CDR3 is TGTGCCAGCAACCGGGACATCCAAGAGACCCAGTACTTC.

The rearrangement joins TRBV7-2 to TRBJ2-7; the D gene is possibly TRBD1 (5 bases). The ends were cut back, 6 bases at V and 4 bases at J, with 10 bases in the middle. Germline V lookup: CDR1 SGHTA, CDR2 FQGNSA. This CDR3 contains 12 residues. The CDR3 coding sequence is TGTGCCAGCAGTGACAGTGGGTACGAGCAGTACTTC. This gives the protein CASSDSGYEQYF.

The J gene is TRBJ2-1, the V gene TRBV7-6, with 9 bases matching TRBD2. Looked up from germline, CDR1 is SGHVS and CDR2 is FNYEAQ. The CDR3 length is 16 residues. V was pared by 4 bases and J by 4 bases, with 8 bases of the junction left unmatched. CDR3 residues: CASSSSYSGSYNEQFF. For the CDR3, the DNA is TGTGCCAGCAGCTCCTCATATAGCGGGAGTTACAATGAGCAGTTCTTC.

This clonotype appeared a few times. Because the CDR3 is missing its conserved closing phenylalanine or tryptophan, this is likely a read error. The rearrangement joins TRBV5-1 to TRBJ2-5; TRBD2 agrees at 7 bases. Germline V gene data show CDR1 as SGHRS and CDR2 as YFSETQ. With V trimmed by 5 bases and J by 1 base, 2 bases remained unmatched. The CDR3 consists of 13 residues. CDR3 region: CASRGTTQETQYL. The CDR3 nucleotides are TGCGCCAGCAGAGGGACTACCCAAGAGACCCAGTACCTC.

This clonotype was seen a few times. V is TRBV9 and J is TRBJ2-5, with 8 nucleotides matching TRBD1. The better agreement between TRBJ2-1 and the DNA end casts doubt on the J call. The germline V gene has CDR1 SGDLS and CDR2 YYNGEE. The CDR3 totals 18 residues. The CDR3 loop is CASSVAPTGGQGFDEQFF. For the CDR3, the DNA is TGTGCCAGCAGCGTAGCCCCGACGGGCGGACAGGGCTTCGATGAGCAGTTCTTC.

Only a few counts were recorded for this clonotype. The chain carries TRBV2 and TRBJ2-5; 7 bases match TRBD1. The J segment lost 0 bases and the V segment lost 2 bases, leaving 3 bases of the junction unmatched. The CDR3 extends over 15 amino acids. Germline lookup yields CDR1 SNHLY and CDR2 FYNNEI. The CDR3 DNA reads TGTGCCAGCAGTGAAACCGGGACAGACCAAGAGACCCAGTACTTC. This translates into CASSETGTDQETQYF. Based on the CDR3 plus reference TRBV2 and TRBJ2-5, the full variable domain is EPEVTQTPSHQVTQMGQEVILRCVPISNHLYFYWYRQILGQKVEFLVSFYNNEISEKSEIFDDQFSVERPDGSNFTLKIRSTKLEDSAMYFCASSETGTDQETQYFGPGTRLLVL.

As DNA, the CDR3 is TGCAGTGCGAAAGTTTATCGCGGGGGCTCCTACAATGAGCAGTTCTTC. It is translated as CSAKVYRGGSYNEQFF. This chain connects TRBV20-1 to TRBJ2-1; 7 bases fit TRBD2. Germline V CDR1 and CDR2: DFQATT, SNEGSKA (reference sequence). The CDR3 has 16 residues. Germline trimming cut 6 bases from V and 0 bases from J; bases unmatched to any gene: 11.

The chain carries TRBV28 and TRBJ1-4, with D tentatively TRBD1 (5 bases). Germline lookup yields CDR1 MDHEN and CDR2 SYDVKM. Trimming left V 6 bases short and J 4 bases short, with 24 bases between. The CDR3 extends over 18 amino acids. DNA of the CDR3: TGTGCCAGCAGGTCCAAAGGAGGGGAAGGGCAGGATAATGAAAAACTGTTTTTT. This translates into CASRSKGGEGQDNEKLFF.

The gene calls are TRBV7-2 and TRBJ2-7; 8 bases map to TRBD2. The germline V gene has CDR1 SGHTA and CDR2 FQGNSA. There are 14 residues in the CDR3. The ends lost 4 bases at V and 5 bases at J; junction bases unmatched: 7. The CDR3 DNA reads as TGTGCCAGCAGCTCCGCCGGGACTAGGGACGAGCAGTACTTC. Amino acid sequence: CASSSAGTRDEQYF.

This clonotype showed up just a few times. J is TRBJ1-2 and V is TRBV20-1; D is unresolved. The CDR3 length is 14 residues. The V end was cut by 1 base, the J end by 1 base, with 10 bases between. Germline V gene sequence: CDR1 DFQATT, CDR2 SNEGSKA (reference sequence). CDR3 sequence (DNA): TGCAGTGCTAGAGCAGGAGATATTAACTATGGCTACACCTTC. This encodes CSARAGDINYGYTF.

This clonotype was seen a handful of times. V usage is TRBV12-3 or TRBV12-4 and J usage is TRBJ2-6, with D perhaps TRBD1 or TRBD2 (5 bases each). This CDR3 region has 17 residues. With 3 bases removed from V and 2 bases from J, the gap between germline ends came to 14 bases. CDR3 residues: CASSFGQGRAGANVLTF. In DNA, the CDR3 is TGTGCCAGCAGTTTTGGGCAGGGACGGGCTGGGGCCAACGTCCTGACTTTC.

This clonotype was seen a handful of times. The chain recombines TRBV2 with TRBJ2-7; unclear D gene. Trimming pared 3 bases from V and 6 bases from J, leaving 3 bases between. CDR3 length: 10 residues. Germline CDR1 SNHLY, CDR2 FYNNEI. DNA of the CDR3: TGTGCCAGCAGTGAGGCCGAGCAGTACTTC. Its translation is CASSEAEQYF.